This T cell receptor (beta chain) was observed in a study of OX40 agonist ivuxolimab in advanced cancers. About the investigation overall: The costimulatory receptor OX40 (CD134) was targeted by ivuxolimab, a fully human IgG2 agonistic monoclonal antibody. Patients were allowed to have had prior anti-PD-1, anti-PD-L1 or anti-CTLA-4 therapy, and 40% of the dose-escalation patients had been treated with checkpoint inhibitors. In the dose-escalation cohort, roughly 80% of patients were male, and the mean age was roughly 60 years, with a range of about 23 to 80. The monotherapy dose-escalation portion (N = 52 patients) of the phase I ivuxolimab trial is reported in the paper. Among the roughly 52 dose-escalation patients, about 20 had hepatocellular carcinoma, around 15 melanoma, 9 renal cell carcinoma and 9 head and neck cancer. Peripheral TCRbeta sequencing aimed to test whether ivuxolimab altered TCR sequence diversity and caused clonal T-cell expansion. Intravenous ivuxolimab was administered to patients every 2 weeks at six dose levels: 0.01, 0.1, 0.3, 1.5, 3 and 10 mg/kg. Partial responses occurred in three dose-escalation patients, of whom one had hepatocellular carcinoma and two had cutaneous melanoma.

Genomic DNA was isolated from the sorted cells so that the TCRbeta CDR3 region could be sequenced. TCRbeta CDR3 regions were sequenced using the immunoSEQ Assay. The clones in this table, taken by TCRdb from immuneACCESS, are in-frame only. Not every clone is retained; where verified, under half of the shortfall comes from an unresolved V gene, and the cause of the rest is unknown. The sample has approximately 76,000 clones on record, about 82% of them singletons. The ten largest clones capture about 0.6% of the sample. On the study overall, not on this receptor specifically: Low levels of normalized T-cell clonal expansion were also seen in some patients who did not respond. Antigen specificity was not determined for the clonally expanded peripheral T cells. After ivuxolimab, more expanded clones were found on average in CD8+ T cells than in CD4+ T cells. At doses from 0.1 to 3.0 mg/kg, clonal expansion was seen in both CD4+ and CD8+ blood T cells between baseline and week 6. In partial responders in the 0.1-3.0 mg/kg groups, normalized peripheral clonal expansion was found to be among the lowest, especially among CD8+ T cells.

The trial excluded patients who had a history of autoimmune disease or who were on systemic immunosuppression. In every dose cohort, peripheral blood was drawn for TCR sequencing at baseline, cycle 4 day 1, and cycle 7 day 1. The samples were drawn from a first-in-human, open-label, multicenter phase I dose-escalation trial of ivuxolimab. Adults with locally advanced or metastatic melanoma, renal cell carcinoma, hepatocellular carcinoma or head and neck squamous cell carcinoma were enrolled in the trial. Before TCR sequencing, CD4+ and CD8+ T cells were separately sorted from peripheral blood. About this clone itself: Its antigen specificity is not known. There are no base qualities to consult, and no much larger clone falls within one base.

The CDR3 contains 13 residues, cysteine and phenylalanine counted. The read is trimmed to its CDR3 DNA, 39 bases read in frame from base 1. The germline V gene provides CDR1 SGDLS and CDR2 YYNGEE. V sheds 0 bases and J sheds 2 bases, leaving 5 bases between their ends. The V and J genes are TRBV9 and TRBJ1-1, with the D gene too uncertain to name. The source is an adult with an advanced solid tumor such as melanoma, head and neck, liver or kidney cancer. Sequenced here: CD4+ or CD8+ T cells sorted from blood, sampled in a trial of the OX40 agonist ivuxolimab. At the DNA level, the sequence is TGTGCCAGCAGCGTAGACCACAACACTGAAGCTTTCTTT. This sequence encodes CASSVDHNTEAFF.